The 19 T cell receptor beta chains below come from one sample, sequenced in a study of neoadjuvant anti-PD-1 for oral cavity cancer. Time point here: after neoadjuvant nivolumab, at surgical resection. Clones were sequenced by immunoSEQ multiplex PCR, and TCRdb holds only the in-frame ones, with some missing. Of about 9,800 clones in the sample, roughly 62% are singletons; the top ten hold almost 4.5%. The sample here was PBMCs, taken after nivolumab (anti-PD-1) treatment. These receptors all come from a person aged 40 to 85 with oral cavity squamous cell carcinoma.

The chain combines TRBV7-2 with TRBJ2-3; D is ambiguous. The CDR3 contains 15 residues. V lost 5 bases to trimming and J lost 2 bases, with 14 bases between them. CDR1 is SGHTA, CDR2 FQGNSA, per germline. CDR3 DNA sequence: TGTGCCAGCAGCACCCCCGACGGGTACACAGATACGCAGTATTTT. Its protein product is CASSTPDGYTDTQYF.

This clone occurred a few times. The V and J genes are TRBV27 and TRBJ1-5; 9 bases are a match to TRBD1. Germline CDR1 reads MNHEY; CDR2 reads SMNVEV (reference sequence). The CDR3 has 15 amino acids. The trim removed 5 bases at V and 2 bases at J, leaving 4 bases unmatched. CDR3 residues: CASSADRGGNQPQHF. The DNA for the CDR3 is TGTGCCAGCAGTGCGGACAGGGGAGGCAATCAGCCCCAGCATTTT.

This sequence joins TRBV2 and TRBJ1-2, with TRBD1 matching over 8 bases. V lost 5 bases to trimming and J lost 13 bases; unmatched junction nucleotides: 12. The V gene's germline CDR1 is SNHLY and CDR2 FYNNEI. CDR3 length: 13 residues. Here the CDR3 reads CASSLGTGGRSTF. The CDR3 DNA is TGTGCCAGCAGTCTAGGGACAGGCGGAAGGAGCACCTTC.

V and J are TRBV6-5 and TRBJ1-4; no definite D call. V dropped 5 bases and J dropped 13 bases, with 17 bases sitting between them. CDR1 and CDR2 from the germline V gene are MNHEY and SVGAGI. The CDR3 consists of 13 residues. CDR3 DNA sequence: TGTGCCAGCAGTACTGGTCTCGGGATTAGACTGTTTTTT. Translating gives CASSTGLGIRLFF.

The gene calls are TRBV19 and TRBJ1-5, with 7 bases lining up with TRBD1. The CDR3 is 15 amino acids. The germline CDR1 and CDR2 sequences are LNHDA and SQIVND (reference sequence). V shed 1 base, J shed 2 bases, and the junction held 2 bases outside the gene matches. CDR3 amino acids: CASSIGGGGNQPQHF. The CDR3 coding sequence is TGTGCCAGTAGTATAGGAGGGGGCGGCAATCAGCCCCAGCATTTT. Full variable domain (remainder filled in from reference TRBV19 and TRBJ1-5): DGGITQSPKYLFRKEGQNVTLSCEQNLNHDAMYWYRQDPGQGLRLIYYSQIVNDFQKGDIAEGYSVSREKKESFPLTVTSAQKNPTAFYLCASSIGGGGNQPQHFGDGTRLSIL.

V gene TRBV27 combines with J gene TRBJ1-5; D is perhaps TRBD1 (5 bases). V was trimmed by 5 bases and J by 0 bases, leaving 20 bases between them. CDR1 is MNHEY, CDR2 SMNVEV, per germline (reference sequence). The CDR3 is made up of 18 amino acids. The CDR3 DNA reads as TGTGCCAGCAGTGAAATTCGTGGGGGAACTTATAGCAATCAGCCCCAGCATTTT. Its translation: CASSEIRGGTYSNQPQHF.

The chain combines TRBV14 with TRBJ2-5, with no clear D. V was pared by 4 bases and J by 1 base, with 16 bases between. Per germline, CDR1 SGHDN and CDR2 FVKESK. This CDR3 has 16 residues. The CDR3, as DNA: TGTGCCAGCAGCCTAGGGAAGAGCACCGTCCAAGAGACCCAGTACTTC. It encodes CASSLGKSTVQETQYF. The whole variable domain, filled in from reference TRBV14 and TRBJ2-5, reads EAGVTQFPSHSVIEKGQTVTLRCDPISGHDNLYWYRRVMGKEIKFLLHFVKESKQDESGMPNNRFLAERTGGTYSTLKVQPAELEDSGVYFCASSLGKSTVQETQYFGPGTRLLVL.

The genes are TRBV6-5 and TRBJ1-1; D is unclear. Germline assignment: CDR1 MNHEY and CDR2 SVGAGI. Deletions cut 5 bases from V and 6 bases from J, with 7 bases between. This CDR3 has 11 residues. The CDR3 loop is CASSMDAEAFF. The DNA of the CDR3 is TGTGCCAGCAGTATGGACGCTGAAGCTTTCTTT.

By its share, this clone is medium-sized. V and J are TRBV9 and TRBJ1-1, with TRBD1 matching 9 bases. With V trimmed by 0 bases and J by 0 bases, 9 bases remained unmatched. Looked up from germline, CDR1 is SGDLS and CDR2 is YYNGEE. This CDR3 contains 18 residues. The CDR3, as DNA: TGTGCCAGCAGCGTAGCTACGGGACAGGGAATTCTGAACACTGAAGCTTTCTTT. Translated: CASSVATGQGILNTEAFF.

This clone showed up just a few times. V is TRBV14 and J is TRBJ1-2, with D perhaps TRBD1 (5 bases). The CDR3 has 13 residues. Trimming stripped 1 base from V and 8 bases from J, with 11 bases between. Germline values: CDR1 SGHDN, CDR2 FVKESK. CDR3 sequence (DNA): TGTGCCAGCAGCCAAGCATCAGGGCCAGGCTACACCTTC. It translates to CASSQASGPGYTF.

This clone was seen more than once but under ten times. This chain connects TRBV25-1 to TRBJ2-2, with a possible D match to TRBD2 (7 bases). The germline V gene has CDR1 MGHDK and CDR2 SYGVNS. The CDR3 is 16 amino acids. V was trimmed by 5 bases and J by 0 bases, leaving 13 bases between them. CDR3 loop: CASSLGGGANTGELFF. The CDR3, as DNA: TGTGCCAGCAGTCTTGGGGGGGGCGCGAACACCGGGGAGCTGTTTTTT.

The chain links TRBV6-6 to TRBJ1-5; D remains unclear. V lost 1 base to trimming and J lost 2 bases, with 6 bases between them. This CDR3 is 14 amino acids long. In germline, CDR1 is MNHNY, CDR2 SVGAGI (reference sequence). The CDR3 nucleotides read TGTGCCAGCAGTTACTTTGACCGCAATCAGCCCCAGCATTTT. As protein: CASSYFDRNQPQHF.

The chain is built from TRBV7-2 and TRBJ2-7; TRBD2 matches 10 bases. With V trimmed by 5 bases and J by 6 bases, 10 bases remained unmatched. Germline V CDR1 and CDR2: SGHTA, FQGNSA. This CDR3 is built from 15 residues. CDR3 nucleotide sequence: TGTGCCAGCAGCCCCCAAACTAGCGGGGTCGGCGAGCAGTACTTC. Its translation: CASSPQTSGVGEQYF.

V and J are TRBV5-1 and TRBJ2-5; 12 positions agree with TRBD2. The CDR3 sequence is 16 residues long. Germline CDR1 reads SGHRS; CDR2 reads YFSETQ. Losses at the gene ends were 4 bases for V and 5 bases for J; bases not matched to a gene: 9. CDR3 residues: CASSRTSGRQGETQYF. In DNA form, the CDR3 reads TGCGCCAGCAGCCGCACTAGCGGGAGGCAGGGTGAGACCCAGTACTTC.

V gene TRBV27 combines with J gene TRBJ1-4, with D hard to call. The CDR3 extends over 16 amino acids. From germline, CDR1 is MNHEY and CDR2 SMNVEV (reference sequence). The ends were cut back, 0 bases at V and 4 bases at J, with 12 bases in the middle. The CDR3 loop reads CASSLSPRRNNEKLFF. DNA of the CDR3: TGTGCCAGCAGTTTATCACCAAGACGGAATAATGAAAAACTGTTTTTT.

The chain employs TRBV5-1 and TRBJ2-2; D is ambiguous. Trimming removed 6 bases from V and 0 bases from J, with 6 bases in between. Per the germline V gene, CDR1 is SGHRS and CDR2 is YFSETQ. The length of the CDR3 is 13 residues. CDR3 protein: CASMGTNTGELFF. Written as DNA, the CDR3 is TGCGCCAGCATGGGGACGAACACCGGGGAGCTGTTTTTT.

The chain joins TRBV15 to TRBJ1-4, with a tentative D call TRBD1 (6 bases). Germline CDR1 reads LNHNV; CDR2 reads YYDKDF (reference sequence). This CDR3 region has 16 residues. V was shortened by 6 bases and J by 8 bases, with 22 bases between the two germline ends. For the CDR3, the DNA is TGTGCCACCAGTATCGAGAGGGGGGGATTTTCGGAAAAACTGTTTTTT. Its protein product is CATSIERGGFSEKLFF.

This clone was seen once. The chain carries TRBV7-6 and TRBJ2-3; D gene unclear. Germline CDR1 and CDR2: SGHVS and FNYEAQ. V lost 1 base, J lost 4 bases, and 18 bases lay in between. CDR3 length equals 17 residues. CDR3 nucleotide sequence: TGTGCCAGCAGCTTAGGGTCGGGTGGTACGGCGGCAGATACGCAGTATTTT. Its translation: CASSLGSGGTAADTQYF.

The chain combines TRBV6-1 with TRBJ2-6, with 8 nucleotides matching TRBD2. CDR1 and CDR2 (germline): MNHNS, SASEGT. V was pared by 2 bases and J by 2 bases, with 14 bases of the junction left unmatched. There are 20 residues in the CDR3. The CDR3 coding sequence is TGTGCCAGCAGTGAATGGTCGGGGGGGCCCCGCAAAGCTGGGGCCAACGTCCTGACTTTC. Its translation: CASSEWSGGPRKAGANVLTF.